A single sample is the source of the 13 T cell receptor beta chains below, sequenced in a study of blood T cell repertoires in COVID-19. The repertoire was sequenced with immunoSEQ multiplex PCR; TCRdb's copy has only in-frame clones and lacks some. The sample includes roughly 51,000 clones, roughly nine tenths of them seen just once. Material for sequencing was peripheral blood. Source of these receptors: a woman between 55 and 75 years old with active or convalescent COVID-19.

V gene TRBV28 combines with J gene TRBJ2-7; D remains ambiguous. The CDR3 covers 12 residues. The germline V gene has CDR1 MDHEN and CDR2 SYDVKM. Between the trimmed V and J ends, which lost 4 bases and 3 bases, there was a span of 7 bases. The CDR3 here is CASSSGYYEQYF. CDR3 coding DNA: TGTGCCAGCAGTTCCGGTTACTACGAGCAGTACTTC.

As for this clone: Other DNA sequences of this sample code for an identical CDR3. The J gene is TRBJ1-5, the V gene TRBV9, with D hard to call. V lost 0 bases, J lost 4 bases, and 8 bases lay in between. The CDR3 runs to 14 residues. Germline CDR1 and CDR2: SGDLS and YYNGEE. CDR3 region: CASSVDTGNQPQHF. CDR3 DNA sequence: TGTGCCAGCAGCGTAGACACGGGAAATCAGCCCCAGCATTTT.

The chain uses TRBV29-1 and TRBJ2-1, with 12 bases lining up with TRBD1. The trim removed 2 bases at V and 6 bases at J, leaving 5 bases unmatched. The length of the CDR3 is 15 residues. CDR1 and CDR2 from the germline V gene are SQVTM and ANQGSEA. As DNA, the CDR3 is TGCAGCGTTGAATCGGGACAGGGGGCCGCCAATGAGCAGTTCTTC. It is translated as CSVESGQGAANEQFF.

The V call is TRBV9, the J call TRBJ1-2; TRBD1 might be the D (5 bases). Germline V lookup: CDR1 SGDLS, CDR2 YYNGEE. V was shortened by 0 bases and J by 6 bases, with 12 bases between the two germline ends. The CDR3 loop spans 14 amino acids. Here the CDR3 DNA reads TGTGCCAGCAGCGTAGGGCTAGGGGCGAATGGCTACACCTTC. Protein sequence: CASSVGLGANGYTF.

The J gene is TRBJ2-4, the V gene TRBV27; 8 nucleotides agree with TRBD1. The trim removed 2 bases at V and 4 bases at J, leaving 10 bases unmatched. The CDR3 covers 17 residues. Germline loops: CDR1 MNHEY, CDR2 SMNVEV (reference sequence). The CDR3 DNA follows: TGTGCCAGCAGTTTAGCCCCTCCCGGGGACAGGAAAAACATTCAGTACTTC. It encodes CASSLAPPGDRKNIQYF.

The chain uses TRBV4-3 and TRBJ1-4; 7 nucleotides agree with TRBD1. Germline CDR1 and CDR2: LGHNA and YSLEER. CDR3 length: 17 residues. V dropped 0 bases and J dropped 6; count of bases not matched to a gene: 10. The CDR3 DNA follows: TGCGCCAGCAGCCAAGATCTAGGGGACAGCCCGTATGAAAAACTGTTTTTT. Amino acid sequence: CASSQDLGDSPYEKLFF.

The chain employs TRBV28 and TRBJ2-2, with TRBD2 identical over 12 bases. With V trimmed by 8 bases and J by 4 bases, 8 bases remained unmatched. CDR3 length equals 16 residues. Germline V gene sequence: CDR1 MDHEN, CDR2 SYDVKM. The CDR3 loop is CASHYGLAGLTGELFF. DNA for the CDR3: TGTGCCAGCCATTATGGACTAGCGGGACTCACCGGGGAGCTGTTTTTT.

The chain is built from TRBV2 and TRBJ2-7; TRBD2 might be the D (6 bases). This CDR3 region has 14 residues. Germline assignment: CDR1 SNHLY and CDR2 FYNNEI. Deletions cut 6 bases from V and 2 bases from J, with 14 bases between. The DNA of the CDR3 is TGTGCCAGCAGGCCGGGACTCCTCCCCTACGAGCAGTACTTC. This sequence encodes CASRPGLLPYEQYF.

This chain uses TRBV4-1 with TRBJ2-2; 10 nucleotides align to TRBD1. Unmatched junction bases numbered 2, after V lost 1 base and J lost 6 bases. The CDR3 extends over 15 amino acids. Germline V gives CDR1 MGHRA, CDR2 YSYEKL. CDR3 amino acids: CASSQVGTGAGELFF. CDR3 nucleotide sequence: TGCGCCAGCAGCCAAGTTGGGACAGGGGCCGGGGAGCTGTTTTTT.

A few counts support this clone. The CDR3 sequence is CASSLAGNPNTIYF. The CDR3 DNA reads as TGTGCCAGCAGCTTAGCCGGTAACCCGAACACCATATATTTT. The chain couples TRBV7-6 to TRBJ1-3; D is unclear. The CDR3 runs to 14 residues. CDR1 is SGHVS, CDR2 FNYEAQ, per germline. Trimming took 0 bases from V and 7 from J, leaving 10 bases between them.

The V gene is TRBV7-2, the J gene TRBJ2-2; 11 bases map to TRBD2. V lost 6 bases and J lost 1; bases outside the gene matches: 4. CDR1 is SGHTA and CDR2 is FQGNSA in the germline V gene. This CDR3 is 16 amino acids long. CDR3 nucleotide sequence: TGTGCCAGCAGTCTAACTAGCGGGGGGAACACCGGGGAGCTGTTTTTT. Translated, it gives CASSLTSGGNTGELFF.

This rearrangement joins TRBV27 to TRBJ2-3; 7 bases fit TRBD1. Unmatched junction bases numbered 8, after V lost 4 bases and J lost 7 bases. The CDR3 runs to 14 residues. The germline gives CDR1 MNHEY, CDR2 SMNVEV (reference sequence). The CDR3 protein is CASSYRPGGNTQYF. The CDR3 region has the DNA TGTGCCAGCAGTTACCGACCAGGGGGAAATACGCAGTATTTT.

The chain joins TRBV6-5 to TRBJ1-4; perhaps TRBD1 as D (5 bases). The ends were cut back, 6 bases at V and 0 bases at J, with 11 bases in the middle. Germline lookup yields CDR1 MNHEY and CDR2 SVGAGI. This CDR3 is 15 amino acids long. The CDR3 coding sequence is TGTGCCAGCAGCACCTCGGGGGCAACTAATGAAAAACTGTTTTTT. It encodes CASSTSGATNEKLFF.